This paragraph covers one T cell receptor (beta chain) sequence. In TCRdb, the 5' RACE reads were re-called with MiXCR into one record per CDR3 protein. The profile shows 600,000 to 700,000 distinct CDR3 sequences, 21% of them singletons. This entry is derived from a study of identical twins. With 1 base removed from V and 4 bases from J, the gap between germline ends came to 13 bases. Looked up from germline, CDR1 is DFQATT and CDR2 is SNEGSKA (reference sequence). There are 14 residues in the CDR3. Another study also made use of these data, one on T cells expressing NK-cell markers.

This chain connects TRBV20-1 to TRBJ1-1; D uncertain. This receptor was identified in a woman aged 18-29 years in good health. Input material: PBMCs. The CDR3: CSARVTRSGTEAFF. CDR3 DNA: TGCAGTGCTAGAGTGACCCGGTCGGGCACTGAAGCTTTCTTT.